These 21 T cell receptor beta chains were all obtained from the same sample, sequenced in a study of spatial heterogeneity in lung cancer. The time point denotes: sample taken at primary tumor resection. TCRdb re-called the 5' RACE reads through MiXCR, storing one row per CDR3 protein. Of 20,000 to 30,000 distinct CDR3 sequences listed, approximately 4.6% are singletons. Specimen: PBMCs, collected at surgery. All receptors derive from a male donor with early-stage non-small cell lung cancer.

This clonotype was counted many times. The CDR3 loop reads CASSLLGYTDTQYF. In DNA, the CDR3 is TGTGCCAGCAGTCTACTAGGATACACAGATACGCAGTATTTT. V gene TRBV6-2 or TRBV6-3 combines with J gene TRBJ2-3; a possible D gene is TRBD2 (5 bases). The CDR3 covers 14 residues. CDR1 and CDR2 from the germline V gene are MNHEY and SVGEGT. V was cut by 5 bases and J by 2 bases, with 11 bases left in between.

This clonotype was found many times. One junction end does not reproduce the germline sequence, and a read error may be involved. The chain employs TRBV12-5 and TRBJ1-1; tentative D call: TRBD1 (5 bases). The V gene's germline CDR1 is LGHNT and CDR2 FRNRAP. The CDR3 contains 15 residues. This chain's CDR3 is CASGFRSRVNAEAFF. The CDR3 bases are TGTGCTAGTGGTTTTAGGTCCAGGGTGAACGCTGAAGCTTTCTTT.

The sample holds many counts of this clonotype. The chain couples TRBV29-1 to TRBJ2-7; 7 positions match TRBD2. The CDR3 has 14 amino acids. The ends lost 8 bases at V and 3 bases at J; junction bases unmatched: 13. Per the germline V gene, CDR1 is SQVTM and CDR2 is ANQGSEA. CDR3 in amino acids: CSCARGGRSYEQYF. CDR3 nucleotides: TGCAGCTGCGCGCGGGGCGGGAGAAGCTACGAGCAGTACTTC.

This clonotype was detected ten times or more. The chain is built from TRBV6-5 and TRBJ2-3; TRBD2 matches 12 bases. CDR3 length: 16 amino acids. Germline-derived CDR1 and CDR2 are MNHEY and SVGAGI. Unmatched junction bases numbered 0, after V lost 2 bases and J lost 0 bases. The CDR3 bases are TGTGCCAGCAGTTACACTAGCGGGAGGAGCACAGATACGCAGTATTTT. Its translation is CASSYTSGRSTDTQYF.

In its sample, this clonotype was seen many times. This chain joins TRBV4-2 and TRBJ2-7; TRBD2 matches 13 bases. The V gene's germline CDR1 is LGHNA and CDR2 YNFKEQ. V was clipped by 1 base and J by 6 bases; unmatched bases: 3. The CDR3 is made up of 15 amino acids. The CDR3 DNA reads TGTGCCAGCAGCCAAGTGGGACTAGCGGGACGCGAGCAGTACTTC. Translated, it gives CASSQVGLAGREQYF.

This clonotype was detected ten times or more. This chain joins TRBV6-5 and TRBJ1-4; maybe TRBD1 (5 bases). Germline V gene lookup returns CDR1 MNHEY and CDR2 SVGAGI. The CDR3 consists of 17 residues. V gave up 2 bases and J gave up 8 bases, with 21 bases separating them. CDR3 sequence (DNA): TGTGCCAGCAGTTACAGTCGGGGGTTGGCAGTCTGGGAAAAACTGTTTTTT. This codes for CASSYSRGLAVWEKLFF.

This clonotype came up many times. This chain connects TRBV28 to TRBJ1-1; maybe TRBD1 (6 bases). Germline V lookup: CDR1 MDHEN, CDR2 SYDVKM. This CDR3 contains 13 residues. V was pared by 8 bases and J by 5 bases, with 15 bases between. The CDR3 sequence: CASLGQPVTEAFF. CDR3 in DNA: TGTGCCAGCCTCGGACAGCCGGTGACTGAAGCTTTCTTT. Full variable domain (missing parts from reference TRBV28 and TRBJ1-1): DVKVTQSSRYLVKRTGEKVFLECVQDMDHENMFWYRQDPGLGLRLIYFSYDVKMKEKGDIPEGYSVSREKKERFSLILESASTNQTSMYLCASLGQPVTEAFFGQGTRLTVV.

The table lists this clonotype with many counts. The V call is TRBV2, the J call TRBJ2-1; possibly TRBD2 for D (5 bases). Between the trimmed V and J ends, which lost 6 bases and 10 bases, there was a span of 19 bases. The germline V gene has CDR1 SNHLY and CDR2 FYNNEI. This CDR3 has 14 residues. In DNA form, the CDR3 reads TGTGCCAGCAGCCGGGGAAACTATGGGGAGGAGCAGTTCTTC. It encodes CASSRGNYGEEQFF.

This clonotype was found many times. The V gene is TRBV3-1, the J gene TRBJ2-7; D call uncertain. In germline, CDR1 is LGHDT, CDR2 YNNKEL (reference sequence). There are 13 residues in the CDR3. The V gene lost 4 bases and the J gene lost 4 bases, with 11 bases spanning the gap. CDR3 sequence: CASSLGRAYEQYF. The CDR3 coding sequence is TGTGCCAGCAGCCTAGGACGCGCGTACGAGCAGTACTTC.

This clonotype was picked up many times. The chain uses TRBV2 and TRBJ2-7; TRBD1 agrees at 7 bases. V was pared by 6 bases and J by 4 bases, with 3 bases of the junction left unmatched. CDR1 SNHLY and CDR2 FYNNEI come from the germline V gene. The CDR3 has 12 amino acids. The CDR3 here is CASSATGYEQYF. The CDR3 region has the DNA TGTGCCAGCAGCGCGACAGGGTACGAGCAGTACTTC.

This clonotype is categorized as medium-sized. The genes are TRBV12-3 or TRBV12-4 and TRBJ1-6; 7 nucleotides agree with TRBD1. After removal of 4 bases from V and 6 bases from J, the junction contained 6 bases not matched to a gene. CDR3 length equals 15 residues. DNA for the CDR3: TGTGCCAGCAGTTCCGCCGGGACAGCTAATTCACCCCTCCACTTT. Protein sequence: CASSSAGTANSPLHF.

Many counts were recorded for this clonotype. This sequence joins TRBV20-1 and TRBJ2-1; the match to TRBD2 covers 8 bases. The CDR3 is 13 amino acids. Unmatched junction bases numbered 3, after V lost 3 bases and J lost 5 bases. Germline V gives CDR1 DFQATT, CDR2 SNEGSKA (reference sequence). CDR3 DNA: TGCAGTGCTAGCGGGGGGGGAAACAATGAGCAGTTCTTC. Amino acids: CSASGGGNNEQFF.

This clonotype was observed many times. The CDR3 sequence: CASSQAAGENIQYF. For the CDR3, the DNA is TGTGCCAGCAGCCAAGCAGCGGGGGAAAACATTCAGTACTTC. This chain joins TRBV14 and TRBJ2-4, with 8 bases matching TRBD2. The CDR3 runs 14 residues. Germline CDR1 reads SGHDN; CDR2 reads FVKESK. The junction had 1 base not matched to a gene; V was cut back by 1 base and J by 5 bases.

This clonotype was detected ten times or more. Given the absence of the conserved phenylalanine or tryptophan at the CDR3 end, a read error is likely. The chain joins TRBV18 to TRBJ2-5; 7 positions agree with TRBD2. After removal of 4 bases from V and 1 base from J, the junction contained 6 bases not matched to a gene. Germline V gives CDR1 KGHSH, CDR2 LQKENI. This CDR3 is 15 amino acids long. CDR3 sequence reads: CASSRTGGFQETQYS. CDR3 coding DNA: TGTGCCAGCTCACGGACGGGAGGCTTCCAAGAGACCCAGTACTCC.

At least ten counts were recorded for this clonotype. This rearrangement joins TRBV6-5 to TRBJ2-7, with D possibly being TRBD2 (6 bases). Deletions cut 3 bases from V and 4 bases from J, with 13 bases between. Germline V gives CDR1 MNHEY, CDR2 SVGAGI. The CDR3 is made up of 14 amino acids. The CDR3 loop is CASSYRLGGYEQYF. The DNA for the CDR3 is TGTGCCAGCAGTTATCGCCTGGGGGGATACGAGCAGTACTTC.

Many counts were recorded for this clonotype. The chain is built from TRBV11-2 and TRBJ2-3, with 9 bases aligning to TRBD1. Trimming cost V 5 bases and J 2 bases; bases outside gene matches: 11. This CDR3 is 17 amino acids long. Germline V gene data show CDR1 as SGHAT and CDR2 as FQNNGV. CDR3 sequence: CASSPAAWDRDTDTQYF. For the CDR3, the DNA is TGTGCCAGCAGCCCCGCTGCATGGGACAGGGACACAGATACGCAGTATTTT. Filled out from reference TRBV11-2 and TRBJ2-3, the complete variable domain reads EAGVAQSPRYKIIEKRQSVAFWCNPISGHATLYWYQQILGQGPKLLIQFQNNGVVDDSQLPKDRFSAERLKGVDSTLKIQPAKLEDSAVYLCASSPAAWDRDTDTQYFGPGTRLTVL.

The V call is TRBV2, the J call TRBJ2-3; 8 bases align to TRBD2. This CDR3 has 15 amino acids. CDR1 is SNHLY and CDR2 is FYNNEI in the germline V gene. The V and J ends lost 6 bases and 3 bases, in that order; junction bases with no gene match: 8. CDR3 loop: CASRGLATSTDTQYF. CDR3 nucleotide sequence: TGTGCCAGCAGAGGACTAGCCACGTCGACAGATACGCAGTATTTT.

This chain connects TRBV29-1 to TRBJ1-5; D gene unclear. The CDR3 contains 12 residues. The V and J ends lost 4 bases and 6 bases respectively, with 10 bases between them. Germline loops: CDR1 SQVTM, CDR2 ANQGSEA. DNA of the CDR3: TGCAGCGTTGGAGACGTATTTCAGCCCCAGCATTTT. It codes for CSVGDVFQPQHF.

In this sample, this clonotype turned up many times. V gene TRBV6-5 combines with J gene TRBJ2-7; no reliable D call. Germline V gives CDR1 MNHEY, CDR2 SVGAGI. V was shortened by 6 bases and J by 7 bases, with 13 bases between the two germline ends. The CDR3 has 12 amino acids. CDR3 sequence: CASSRSRLEQYF. CDR3 bases: TGTGCCAGCAGCCGTAGCCGGTTAGAGCAGTACTTC.

On this clonotype itself: Just one base apart from a much larger clone, this may be a read error. The V gene is TRBV7-2, the J gene TRBJ1-3; tentative D call: TRBD1 (5 bases). Germline V gene data show CDR1 as SGHTA and CDR2 as FQGNSA. V was shortened by 7 bases and J by 2 bases, with 15 bases between the two germline ends. The CDR3 consists of 15 residues. Here the CDR3 reads CASIPSGVPGNTIYF. The CDR3 coding sequence is TGTGCCAGCATCCCTTCGGGGGTCCCTGGAAACACCATATATTTT.

This clonotype was recorded many times. This rearrangement joins TRBV23-1 to TRBJ2-5; 10 bases are a match to TRBD2. TRBV23-1 is given ORF status, its function remaining uncertain. The CDR3 runs to 17 residues. Germline trimming cut 6 bases from V and 4 bases from J; bases unmatched to any gene: 14. The CDR3 DNA follows: TGCGCCAGCAGCGACAGAAAAGCTAGCGGGGGCACAGAGACCCAGTACTTC. The encoded protein is CASSDRKASGGTETQYF.